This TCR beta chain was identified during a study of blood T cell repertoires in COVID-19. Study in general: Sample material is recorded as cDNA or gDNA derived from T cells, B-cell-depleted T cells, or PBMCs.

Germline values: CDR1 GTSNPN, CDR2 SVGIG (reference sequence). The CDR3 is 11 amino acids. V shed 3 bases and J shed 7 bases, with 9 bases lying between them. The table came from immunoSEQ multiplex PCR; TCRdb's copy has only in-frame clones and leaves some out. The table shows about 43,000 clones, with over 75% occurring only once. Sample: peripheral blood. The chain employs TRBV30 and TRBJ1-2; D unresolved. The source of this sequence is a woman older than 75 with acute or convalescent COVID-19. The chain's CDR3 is CAWRIGSGYTF. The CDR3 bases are TGTGCCTGGAGAATAGGGAGTGGCTACACCTTC.